A single sample is the source of the 12 T cell receptor beta chains below, sequenced in a study of early T cells in non-severe SARS-CoV-2 infection. TCRdb reprocessed the 5' RACE reads with MiXCR, giving one entry per CDR3 protein. The sample yields some 48,000 distinct CDR3 sequences, around 10% seen once. The specimen was whole blood. The receptors shown here come from an adult who was a healthcare worker with PCR-confirmed SARS-CoV-2 infection or an uninfected control (not recorded which).

J is TRBJ2-3 and V is TRBV6-5, with D hard to call. Trimming took 5 bases from V and 1 from J, leaving 10 bases between them. This CDR3 region has 14 residues. Germline V CDR1 and CDR2: MNHEY, SVGAGI. As DNA, the CDR3 is TGTGCCAGCAGTCCGAGCCTCGGCACAGATACGCAGTATTTT. Its translation is CASSPSLGTDTQYF.

The table lists this clonotype with a few counts. The rearrangement uses TRBV27 and TRBJ1-1; D not certain. CDR1 is MNHEY, CDR2 SMNVEV, per germline (reference sequence). CDR3 length: 14 amino acids. Trimming removed 5 bases at V and 5 bases at J, with 15 bases between. The CDR3 protein is CASSPAPDGTEAFF. The CDR3 DNA is TGTGCCAGCAGTCCCGCACCCGATGGGACTGAAGCTTTCTTT.

This clonotype was seen repeatedly, ten times or more. The V call is TRBV7-9, the J call TRBJ2-3; D remains unclear. The CDR3 loop spans 11 amino acids. Germline V gene lookup returns CDR1 SEHNR and CDR2 FQNEAQ (reference sequence). V was pared by 8 bases and J by 4 bases, with 7 bases between. The CDR3 nucleotides are TGTGCCAGCGCCCCGCCAGATACGCAGTATTTT. Protein: CASAPPDTQYF.

This clonotype was seen a handful of times. The chain uses TRBV20-1 and TRBJ2-2; D is undetermined. The CDR3 runs to 14 residues. With 4 bases removed from V and 2 bases from J, the gap between germline ends came to 11 bases. CDR1 and CDR2 (germline): DFQATT, SNEGSKA (reference sequence). CDR3 region: CSAIGVSNTGELFF. CDR3 DNA sequence: TGCAGTGCTATTGGGGTCTCAAACACCGGGGAGCTGTTTTTT.

This clonotype was found many times. DNA for the CDR3: TGCAGTGCTAGTTGGGGCGGGAGCACAGATACGCAGTATTTT. The encoded protein is CSASWGGSTDTQYF. V gene TRBV20-1 combines with J gene TRBJ2-3; D possibly matches TRBD1 or TRBD2 (5 bases each). The CDR3 runs to 14 residues. Germline-derived CDR1 and CDR2 are DFQATT and SNEGSKA (reference sequence). V lost 3 bases to trimming and J lost 0 bases, with 10 bases between them.

Ten or more counts support this clonotype. The rearrangement links TRBV10-3 to TRBJ2-3; D is perhaps TRBD2 (6 bases). V was cut by 2 bases and J by 3 bases, with 12 bases left in between. The CDR3 contains 15 residues. From germline, CDR1 is ENHRY and CDR2 SYGVKD. CDR3 coding DNA: TGTGCCATCAGTGAGGGCTCCCGGGGGACAGATACGCAGTATTTT. It translates to CAISEGSRGTDTQYF.

This clonotype was counted only a few times. CDR3 sequence: CASSPTAGEQFF. In nucleotides, the CDR3 is TGTGCCAGCAGCCCGACTGCCGGTGAGCAGTTCTTC. The rearrangement joins TRBV11-2 to TRBJ2-1; unclear D gene. The CDR3 contains 12 residues. V was pared by 5 bases and J by 9 bases, with 11 bases between. From germline, CDR1 is SGHAT and CDR2 FQNNGV.

The V gene is TRBV30, the J gene TRBJ2-1; D is possibly TRBD2 (6 bases). Trimming took 3 bases from V and 4 from J, leaving 13 bases between them. In germline, CDR1 is GTSNPN, CDR2 SVGIG (reference sequence). This CDR3 comprises 14 residues. In DNA form, the CDR3 reads TGTGCCTGGAGCGCGGGGAGGCAGTACAATGAGCAGTTCTTC. Translating it yields CAWSAGRQYNEQFF.

The rearrangement uses TRBV28 and TRBJ2-1; possibly TRBD2 for D (6 bases). CDR3 size: 16 residues. Germline CDR1 MDHEN, CDR2 SYDVKM. The V gene lost 2 bases and the J gene lost 7 bases, with 18 bases spanning the gap. The CDR3 nucleotides read TGTGCCAGCAGTTTAAGGCGGCGGGGCGCGGAAAATGAGCAGTTCTTC. This sequence encodes CASSLRRRGAENEQFF.

This clonotype was found many times. The chain joins TRBV12-3 or TRBV12-4 to TRBJ2-5, with 11 bases matching TRBD1. The trim removed 6 bases at V and 2 bases at J, leaving 5 bases unmatched. This CDR3 has 15 residues. For the CDR3, the DNA is TGTGCCAGCAGACCGGGGACAGGGGGACAAGAGACCCAGTACTTC. Amino acid sequence: CASRPGTGGQETQYF.

The chain uses TRBV7-9 and TRBJ1-2, with D perhaps TRBD1 (6 bases). V gave up 4 bases and J gave up 5 bases, with 14 bases separating them. Germline V lookup: CDR1 SEHNR, CDR2 FQNEAQ (reference sequence). This CDR3 spans 14 amino acids. The CDR3 DNA reads TGTGCCAGCAGCTGGGGCCCAGGGGATTATGGCTACACCTTC. It specifies CASSWGPGDYGYTF.

The rearrangement links TRBV13 to TRBJ2-2; D ambiguous. Germline CDR1 reads PRHDT; CDR2 reads FYEKMQ (reference sequence). This CDR3 spans 16 amino acids. The V end was cut by 0 bases, the J end by 9 bases, with 17 bases between. The CDR3 DNA reads as TGTGCCAGCAGCTTAGGCCTGGCCCCGGACCGCCGGGAGCTGTTTTTT. Amino acids: CASSLGLAPDRRELFF.